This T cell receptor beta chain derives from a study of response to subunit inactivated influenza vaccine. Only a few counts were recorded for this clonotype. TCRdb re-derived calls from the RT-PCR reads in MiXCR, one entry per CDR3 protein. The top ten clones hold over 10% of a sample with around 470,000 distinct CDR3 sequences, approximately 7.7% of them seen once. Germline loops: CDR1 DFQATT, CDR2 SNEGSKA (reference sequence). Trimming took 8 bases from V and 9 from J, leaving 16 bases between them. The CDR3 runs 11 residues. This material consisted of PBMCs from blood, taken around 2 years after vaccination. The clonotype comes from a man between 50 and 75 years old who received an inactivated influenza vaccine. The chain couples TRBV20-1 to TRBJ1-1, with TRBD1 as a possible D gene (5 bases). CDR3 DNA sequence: TGCAGTTCCAGAACCGACAGCCAAGCTTTCTTT. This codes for CSSRTDSQAFF.